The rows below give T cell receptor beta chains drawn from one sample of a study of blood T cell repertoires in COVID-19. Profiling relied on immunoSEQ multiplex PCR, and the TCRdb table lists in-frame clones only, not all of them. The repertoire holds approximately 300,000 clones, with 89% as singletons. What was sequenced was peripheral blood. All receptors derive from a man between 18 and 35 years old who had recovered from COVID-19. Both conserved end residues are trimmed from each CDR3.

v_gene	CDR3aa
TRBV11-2	ASSLDPQGVNSPLH
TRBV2	ASSLSPDTIY
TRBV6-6	ASSWTGGTDTQY
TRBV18	ASSPGRSEAF
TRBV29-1	SVRRWSGTEAF
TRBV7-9	ASSSSSSSTDTQY
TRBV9	ASSVGGAGEQETQY
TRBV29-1	SVAYDRGLTEAF
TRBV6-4	ASSDSHGRTYNEQF
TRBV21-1	ASSKPPDRSHYEQY
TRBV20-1	SASLLGQYNEQF